The rows below give T cell receptor beta chains drawn from one sample of a study of CD8 T cells in ankylosing spondylitis. TCRdb re-called the 5' RACE reads with MiXCR, one entry per CDR3 protein. Among 200,000 to 300,000 distinct CDR3 sequences, roughly 25% were seen once, and the ten largest hold over 0.55%. Sequenced material: blood, either unsorted or a sorted T cell fraction (not recorded which). These receptor sequences come from a male donor with ankylosing spondylitis or in good health (not recorded which). CDR3s include the opening cysteine and the closing phenylalanine or tryptophan. A D gene is named only where the DNA matches it firmly. Part of the rows lack a size; the others show once, few, many or a class for expanded clones.

DNA	CDR3	size	D	V	J
TGTGCCAGCAACAGCCATGGGGATGCAACTAATGAAAAACTGTTTTTT	CASNSHGDATNEKLFF	NA	NA	TRBV6-1	TRBJ1-4
TGCAGTGCTCATTGGACAGGGAGCTACGAGCAGTACTTC	CSAHWTGSYEQYF	NA	TRBD1	TRBV20-1	TRBJ2-7
TGTGCCATCGGCTCCGAAGATACGCAGTATTTT	CAIGSEDTQYF	NA	NA	TRBV10-3	TRBJ2-3
TGCGCCAGCAGTCTAAATCAGGGGGCCTATCAGCCCCAGCATTTT	CASSLNQGAYQPQHF	many	TRBD1	TRBV4-1	TRBJ1-5
TGTGCCAGCAGCCCCAGGGGATCGTCGCAAGAGACCCAGTACTTC	CASSPRGSSQETQYF	few	NA	TRBV9	TRBJ2-5
TGCAGCGTTGAAGATCGGTTGGGATTAGCTACCGGGGAGCTGTTTTTT	CSVEDRLGLATGELFF	NA	NA	TRBV29-1	TRBJ2-2
TGTGCCATCAGTGGGTTGGTAGGGGGACCGAGCACAGATACGCAGTATTTT	CAISGLVGGPSTDTQYF	NA	NA	TRBV10-3	TRBJ2-3
TGCAGCGTCACAGGGGGGACCCGAGAGACCCAGTACTTC	CSVTGGTRETQYF	NA	TRBD1	TRBV29-1	TRBJ2-5
TGTGCCAGCAGACCCGGACTAAGCACAGATACGCAGTATTTT	CASRPGLSTDTQYF	many	NA	TRBV7-2	TRBJ2-3
TGTGCCAGCAGTTCCGCCGGCAGCGGGTACCAAGAGACCCAGTACTTC	CASSSAGSGYQETQYF	NA	NA	TRBV6-2/TRBV6-3	TRBJ2-5
TGTGCCAGCAGTGAATTGGGACTTCGATACACAGATACGCAGTATTTT	CASSELGLRYTDTQYF	NA	NA	TRBV25-1	TRBJ2-3
TGCAGTGCTAGCCCCAGGCAGTACTATGGCTACACCTTC	CSASPRQYYGYTF	many	NA	TRBV20-1	TRBJ1-2
TGTGCCAGCAGGGAAACGGCTAGAGTCAGAGAGACCCAGTACTTC	CASRETARVRETQYF	many	NA	TRBV12-3/TRBV12-4	TRBJ2-5
TGCAGCGTTATCGGACTAGCGGGGGGCCACCAAGAGACCCAGTACTTC	CSVIGLAGGHQETQYF	NA	TRBD2	TRBV29-1	TRBJ2-5
TGTGCCAGTAGCAACACCTATAGCACAGATACGCAGTATTTT	CASSNTYSTDTQYF	NA	NA	TRBV19	TRBJ2-3